These 21 T cell receptor beta chains originate from one sample sequenced in a study of neurological immune-mediated disorders (dated by TCRdb to the late 2010s). What the time point label conveys for this sample: longitudinal time-point 3. Library prep was done by 5' RACE. Instrument on record: Illumina HiSeq 2500. The public reads were run again by TCRdb, first through fastp at Q25 and then through MiXCR, and only productive beta chains were kept. Identical CDR3 proteins give one entry, which carries the most common genes and DNA. Recorded for this sample are around 100,000 distinct CDR3 sequences; roughly 10% of them occurred a single time. The ten largest clones take up 2.5% to 4% of the sample. Sequences were obtained from PBMCs. The receptors derive from a female donor with HTLV-1-associated myelopathy (HAM/TSP).

This clonotype has at least ten counts. The chain employs TRBV7-2 and TRBJ2-5; D might be TRBD2 (7 bases). V shed 5 bases and J shed 5 bases, with 12 bases lying between them. In germline, CDR1 is SGHTA, CDR2 FQGNSA. This CDR3 comprises 13 residues. CDR3 protein: CASSRGRGETQYF. The CDR3 coding sequence is TGTGCCAGCAGCCGGGGGCGGGGGGAGACCCAGTACTTC.

This clonotype has a handful of counts. V is TRBV21-1 and J is TRBJ2-1; the table's D call TRBD2 went unverified against the DNA. TRBV21-1 is tagged as a pseudogene. The CDR3 loop spans 18 amino acids. The CDR3 nucleotides are TGTGCCAGCAGCAGGTTAGCGGGGGGGTTCAGCTCCTACAATGAGCAGTTCTTC. Protein sequence: CASSRLAGGFSSYNEQFF.

This clonotype was counted many times. The V and J genes are TRBV9 and TRBJ2-7, with TRBD1 identical over 8 bases. Germline CDR1 and CDR2: SGDLS and YYNGEE. J gave up 2 bases and V 0 bases, and 7 bases lay outside the gene matches. The CDR3 runs to 16 residues. CDR3 sequence: CASSVDESRGPYEQYF. CDR3 coding DNA: TGTGCCAGCAGCGTAGACGAAAGCAGGGGGCCCTACGAGCAGTACTTC.

This clonotype was seen at least ten times. The chain joins TRBV5-5 to TRBJ2-7; D is perhaps TRBD1 (6 bases). This CDR3 comprises 13 residues. CDR1 SGHKS and CDR2 YYEKEE come from the germline V gene (reference sequence). V gave up 3 bases and J gave up 2 bases, with 9 bases separating them. CDR3 residues: CASSWTAPYEQYF. CDR3 DNA sequence: TGTGCCAGCAGCTGGACAGCCCCCTACGAGCAGTACTTC.

This clonotype was observed a few times. V gene TRBV25-1 combines with J gene TRBJ2-3, with D possibly matching TRBD1 (5 bases). The CDR3 loop spans 13 amino acids. The V end was cut by 6 bases, the J end by 7 bases, with 14 bases between. Germline CDR1 and CDR2: MGHDK and SYGVNS. This chain's CDR3 is CASRAQGLNTQYF. The CDR3 region has the DNA TGTGCCAGCAGGGCCCAGGGTCTAAATACGCAGTATTTT.

This clonotype was seen at least ten times. V is TRBV7-2 and J is TRBJ2-5, with D unresolved. CDR3 length equals 13 residues. The ends were cut back, 1 base at V and 1 base at J, with 4 bases in the middle. Per germline, CDR1 SGHTA and CDR2 FQGNSA. The CDR3 bases are TGTGCCAGCAGCTTAGGGCCCCAAGAGACCCAGTACTTC. Residues: CASSLGPQETQYF.

In its sample, this clonotype was seen many times. This chain connects TRBV12-3 or TRBV12-4 to TRBJ2-3, with 11 bases aligning to TRBD1. V was clipped by 8 bases and J by 4 bases; unmatched bases: 17. The CDR3 is 18 residues long. Here the CDR3 reads CASQAAEGQGDGADTQYF. DNA of the CDR3: TGTGCCAGCCAAGCCGCGGAGGGACAGGGGGATGGAGCAGATACGCAGTATTTT.

The table lists this clonotype with many counts. The chain joins TRBV5-1 to TRBJ2-7; 7 positions agree with TRBD1. The V segment lost 0 bases and the J segment 6 bases; nucleotides outside the gene matches: 6. CDR3 size: 14 residues. Per the germline V gene, CDR1 is SGHRS and CDR2 is YFSETQ. The CDR3 nucleotides are TGCGCCAGCAGCTTGGGAACAGGGGAAGCCGAGCAGTACTTC. This encodes CASSLGTGEAEQYF.

There are many counts of this clonotype. This sequence joins TRBV5-1 and TRBJ2-3; TRBD2 agrees at 11 bases. Germline V gives CDR1 SGHRS, CDR2 YFSETQ. V lost 3 bases and J lost 2; bases outside the gene matches: 5. This CDR3 has 16 residues. The CDR3 region has the DNA TGCGCCAGCAGCTCGGGACTAGCGGCAATCACAGATACGCAGTATTTT. Protein product: CASSSGLAAITDTQYF.

This clonotype has at least ten counts. CDR3 sequence: CASSLRQEYEQYF. CDR3 DNA: TGCGCCAGCAGCCTGCGACAGGAATACGAGCAGTACTTC. V gene TRBV5-1 combines with J gene TRBJ2-7; the D gene is possibly TRBD1 (6 bases). CDR1 and CDR2 (germline): SGHRS, YFSETQ. Between the trimmed V and J ends, which lost 4 bases and 4 bases, there was a span of 12 bases. The CDR3 runs to 13 residues.

This clonotype was found many times. This chain joins TRBV20-1 and TRBJ2-7; the D gene is possibly TRBD1 (8 bases). The CDR3 consists of 15 residues. Deletions cut 0 bases from V and 6 bases from J, with 18 bases between. Germline lookup yields CDR1 DFQATT and CDR2 SNEGSKA (reference sequence). The chain's CDR3 is CSARERYRGGFEQYF. The CDR3 bases are TGCAGTGCTAGAGAGAGATACAGGGGGGGATTCGAGCAGTACTTC.

This clonotype is medium-sized by share. V gene TRBV20-1 combines with J gene TRBJ2-3, with D maybe TRBD2 (6 bases). There are 14 residues in the CDR3. The germline gives CDR1 DFQATT, CDR2 SNEGSKA (reference sequence). V was shortened by 6 bases and J by 8 bases, with 21 bases between the two germline ends. The CDR3 sequence: CSAQGLLVAGTQYF. Here the CDR3 DNA reads TGCAGTGCACAAGGACTATTAGTCGCTGGTACGCAGTATTTT.

The rearrangement links TRBV5-6 to TRBJ2-2; 12 bases are a match to TRBD1. V shed 4 bases and J 7 bases; nucleotides not matched to a gene: 5. Germline assignment: CDR1 SGHDT and CDR2 YYEEEE. The CDR3 consists of 15 residues. CDR3 amino acids: CASSTGTGGRGELFF. CDR3 coding DNA: TGTGCCAGCAGCACCGGGACAGGGGGCCGCGGGGAGCTGTTTTTT. Using reference TRBV5-6 and TRBJ2-2 for the parts outside the CDR3, the full variable domain is DAGVTQSPTHLIKTRGQQVTLRCSPKSGHDTVSWYQQALGQGPQFIFQYYEEEERQRGNFPDRFSGHQFPNYSSELNVNALLLGDSALYLCASSTGTGGRGELFFGEGSRLTVL.

This clonotype was picked up many times. This chain links TRBV19 with TRBJ2-7; D possibly corresponds to TRBD1 (5 bases). V shed 5 bases and J shed 1 base, with 15 bases lying between them. CDR1 LNHDA and CDR2 SQIVND come from the germline V gene (reference sequence). The CDR3 consists of 15 residues. This CDR3 reads CASSPDRLTSYEQYF. As DNA, the CDR3 is TGTGCCAGTAGTCCCGACAGACTGACTTCCTACGAGCAGTACTTC.

In this sample, this clonotype turned up many times. This chain links TRBV29-1 with TRBJ2-4; 14 bases align to TRBD2. Unmatched junction bases numbered 3, after V lost 1 base and J lost 13 bases. This CDR3 comprises 13 residues. In germline, CDR1 is SQVTM, CDR2 ANQGSEA. As DNA, the CDR3 is TGCAGCGTTGAAGGGGGGACTAGCGGGGGACAGTACTTC. Protein product: CSVEGGTSGGQYF.

For this clonotype: A much larger clone differs by one base, so this may be a read error. V is TRBV20-1 and J is TRBJ2-7; D gene unclear. CDR1 DFQATT and CDR2 SNEGSKA come from the germline V gene (reference sequence). Trimming left V 7 bases short and J 0 bases short, with 13 bases between. The CDR3 is 13 amino acids. The CDR3 coding sequence is TGCAGTGATAGTACGGGTAACTCCTACGAGCAGTACTTC. It translates to CSDSTGNSYEQYF.

In this sample, this clonotype is medium-sized. This sequence joins TRBV29-1 and TRBJ2-3; a weak D match, TRBD2 (5 bases). CDR3 length: 13 amino acids. V was clipped by 6 bases and J by 0 bases, with 10 bases between them. Germline V lookup: CDR1 SQVTM, CDR2 ANQGSEA. CDR3 sequence: CSVGSGSTDTQYF. CDR3 nucleotide sequence: TGCAGCGTGGGGAGTGGAAGCACAGATACGCAGTATTTT.

Ten or more counts support this clonotype. This chain joins TRBV5-1 and TRBJ2-7; no reliable D call. The CDR3 consists of 13 residues. The V and J ends lost 4 bases and 1 base respectively, with 9 bases between them. Germline values: CDR1 SGHRS, CDR2 YFSETQ. The chain's CDR3 is CASSLVGSYEQYF. The CDR3, as DNA: TGCGCCAGCAGCCTGGTGGGGTCCTACGAGCAGTACTTC.

This sequence joins TRBV20-1 and TRBJ1-2, with D uncertain. In germline, CDR1 is DFQATT, CDR2 SNEGSKA (reference sequence). This CDR3 contains 12 residues. The V end was cut by 3 bases, the J end by 6 bases, with 11 bases between. CDR3 amino acids: CSASREIDGYTF. In nucleotides, the CDR3 is TGCAGTGCTAGTCGGGAAATAGATGGCTACACCTTC.

In this sample, this clonotype turned up many times. The CDR3 region is CSARAADGLDEQFF. For the CDR3, the DNA is TGCAGTGCTAGAGCCGCCGACGGCCTGGATGAGCAGTTCTTC. The V call is TRBV20-1, the J call TRBJ2-1; no firm D call. Germline CDR1 and CDR2: DFQATT and SNEGSKA (reference sequence). CDR3 length equals 14 residues. V lost 1 base and J 8 bases, leaving 15 bases between the germline ends.

This clonotype came up many times. The chain employs TRBV6-5 and TRBJ1-2, with TRBD1 as a possible D gene (5 bases). This CDR3 is 13 amino acids long. V was cut by 6 bases and J by 7 bases, with 15 bases left in between. Germline V CDR1 and CDR2: MNHEY, SVGAGI. The CDR3 DNA follows: TGTGCCAGCAGCGAGGGGAGGCTCCGTGGCTACACCTTC. Translating it yields CASSEGRLRGYTF.